Following are 22 T cell receptor beta chains from one sample sequenced in a study of early T cells in non-severe SARS-CoV-2 infection. TCRdb re-derived calls from the 5' RACE reads in MiXCR, one entry per CDR3 protein. Of about 97,000 distinct CDR3 sequences in the sample, 10% to 15% were seen once. The sample comprised whole blood. The receptors come from an adult who was a healthcare worker with PCR-confirmed SARS-CoV-2 infection or an uninfected control (not recorded which).

CDR3 sequence (DNA): TGTGCCAGCAGCTCTCTTCGACTTGGAACGCAGTATTTT. Translation: CASSSLRLGTQYF. V is TRBV11-2 and J is TRBJ2-3; no reliable D call. Between the trimmed V and J ends, which lost 4 bases and 9 bases, there was a span of 14 bases. The V gene's germline CDR1 is SGHAT and CDR2 FQNNGV. There are 13 residues in the CDR3.

This clonotype appeared a few times. This chain uses TRBV20-1 with TRBJ1-5; 8 bases match TRBD1. The germline gives CDR1 DFQATT, CDR2 SNEGSKA (reference sequence). CDR3 length: 16 amino acids. Trimming took 1 base from V and 11 from J; bases not matched to a gene: 16. CDR3 in DNA: TGCAGTGCTAGAGGGCCGGGACAGGTACTTTATGCGACCCAGCATTTT. It yields the protein CSARGPGQVLYATQHF.

This clonotype was seen ten or more times. This rearrangement joins TRBV24-1 to TRBJ2-3; D unclear. This CDR3 contains 14 residues. CDR1 is KGHDR, CDR2 SFDVKD, per germline. Between the trimmed V and J ends, which lost 3 bases and 4 bases, there was a span of 10 bases. The CDR3 sequence: CATSDRTSSDTQYF. DNA of the CDR3: TGTGCCACCAGTGATCGCACCTCCTCAGATACGCAGTATTTT.

The genes are TRBV11-2 and TRBJ2-1; tentatively, D is TRBD1 (5 bases). This CDR3 region has 15 residues. V was shortened by 1 base and J by 10 bases, with 17 bases between the two germline ends. Germline V CDR1 and CDR2: SGHAT, FQNNGV. CDR3 amino acids: CASSLASGQLPEQFF. CDR3 DNA: TGTGCCAGCAGCTTAGCGTCAGGGCAGCTTCCAGAGCAGTTCTTC.

J is TRBJ2-3 and V is TRBV18; D remains unclear. V was shortened by 4 bases and J by 2 bases, with 16 bases between the two germline ends. The germline V gene has CDR1 KGHSH and CDR2 LQKENI. The CDR3 loop spans 16 amino acids. The CDR3 region has the DNA TGTGCCAGCTCACTTGGGTCTGAAGGATACACAGATACGCAGTATTTT. Its translation is CASSLGSEGYTDTQYF.

In its sample, this clonotype was seen a few times. This chain uses TRBV5-1 with TRBJ2-7; 9 bases align to TRBD1. The CDR3 is 15 residues long. The germline CDR1 and CDR2 sequences are SGHRS and YFSETQ. V was pared by 4 bases and J by 9 bases, with 14 bases of the junction left unmatched. CDR3 amino acids: CASSQQPGQGRWQYF. The CDR3 coding sequence is TGCGCCAGCAGCCAGCAACCGGGACAGGGAAGGTGGCAGTACTTC. The variable domain in full, with the rest retrieved from reference TRBV5-1 and TRBJ2-7, is KAGVTQTPRYLIKTRGQQVTLSCSPISGHRSVSWYQQTPGQGLQFLFEYFSETQRNKGNFPGRFSGRQFSNSRSEMNVSTLELGDSALYLCASSQQPGQGRWQYFGPGTRLTVT.

This clonotype appeared many times. The CDR3 is CASSLGSGLTGGYTF. The CDR3 bases are TGTGCCAGCAGCTTAGGCTCCGGTCTAACAGGGGGCTACACCTTC. This chain joins TRBV7-9 and TRBJ1-2, with D possibly being TRBD1 (6 bases). There are 15 residues in the CDR3. Between the trimmed V and J ends, which lost 1 base and 8 bases, there was a span of 17 bases. The germline CDR1 and CDR2 sequences are SEHNR and FQNEAQ (reference sequence).

This rearrangement joins TRBV7-9 to TRBJ1-1, with TRBD1 matching 10 bases. This CDR3 contains 16 residues. The trim removed 4 bases at V and 1 base at J, leaving 6 bases unmatched. Germline CDR1 SEHNR, CDR2 FQNEAQ (reference sequence). The CDR3 loop is CASSYGDRGTNTEAFF. In DNA, the CDR3 is TGTGCCAGCAGCTACGGGGACAGGGGAACGAACACTGAAGCTTTCTTT. The full variable domain, its missing parts supplied by reference TRBV7-9 and TRBJ1-1, is DTGVSQNPRHKITKRGQNVTFRCDPISEHNRLYWYRQTLGQGPEFLTYFQNEAQLEKSRLLSDRFSAERPKGSFSTLEIQRTEQGDSAMYLCASSYGDRGTNTEAFFGQGTRLTVV.

The chain has TRBV3-1 and TRBJ2-7; tentatively, D is TRBD2 (6 bases). Deletions cut 4 bases from V and 0 bases from J, with 13 bases between. CDR3 length: 15 amino acids. Germline-derived CDR1 and CDR2 are LGHDT and YNNKEL (reference sequence). The CDR3 DNA sequence: TGTGCCAGCAGCCTTGGTAGCGGCAGCTCCTACGAGCAGTACTTC. Translation gives CASSLGSGSSYEQYF.

This clonotype was seen only a few times. The rearrangement links TRBV19 to TRBJ2-3; tentatively, D is TRBD1 (7 bases). Between the trimmed V and J ends, which lost 5 bases and 12 bases, there was a span of 27 bases. The CDR3 runs 16 residues. From germline, CDR1 is LNHDA and CDR2 SQIVND (reference sequence). The CDR3 DNA follows: TGTGCCAGTAGTTCGGCGGCAGGGGGGAGATTACGGTCTCAGTATTTT. Encoded protein: CASSSAAGGRLRSQYF.

This clonotype was recorded a few times. V gene TRBV6-1 combines with J gene TRBJ2-2, with TRBD1 as a possible D gene (5 bases). V lost 2 bases, J lost 6 bases, and 10 bases lay in between. The CDR3 loop spans 14 amino acids. Germline V lookup: CDR1 MNHNS, CDR2 SASEGT. The CDR3 coding sequence is TGTGCCAGCAGTGAACAGGGTCCCTCCGGGGAGCTGTTTTTT. It specifies CASSEQGPSGELFF.

The CDR3 is CASSESLIDNEQFF. The CDR3 nucleotides are TGTGCCAGCAGTGAATCCTTAATTGACAATGAGCAGTTCTTC. The chain joins TRBV25-1 to TRBJ2-1; D is unclear. The V gene's germline CDR1 is MGHDK and CDR2 SYGVNS. Trimming took 1 base from V and 5 from J, leaving 9 bases between them. There are 14 residues in the CDR3.

There are many counts of this clonotype. V is TRBV7-9 and J is TRBJ2-5, with TRBD1 matching over 8 bases. The CDR3 is 15 amino acids. The V and J ends lost 8 bases and 5 bases, in that order; junction bases with no gene match: 13. From germline, CDR1 is SEHNR and CDR2 FQNEAQ (reference sequence). The CDR3 loop is CASRWGTGGSETQYF. Here the CDR3 DNA reads TGTGCCAGCCGATGGGGAACAGGGGGGAGCGAGACCCAGTACTTC.

The genes are TRBV10-2 and TRBJ2-7, with TRBD2 matching over 8 bases. Germline V lookup: CDR1 WSHSY, CDR2 SAAADI. V was clipped by 11 bases and J by 0 bases; unmatched bases: 6. The CDR3 has 13 amino acids. The chain's CDR3 is CAAAGASSYEQYF. The CDR3 coding sequence is TGCGCCGCAGCGGGGGCGAGCTCCTACGAGCAGTACTTC.

In its sample, this clonotype was seen many times. This chain connects TRBV7-9 to TRBJ2-3; 7 positions agree with TRBD1. Per the germline V gene, CDR1 is SEHNR and CDR2 is FQNEAQ (reference sequence). V lost 0 bases, J lost 4 bases, and 4 bases stayed unmatched. The CDR3 runs 15 residues. The CDR3, as DNA: TGTGCCAGCAGCTTAGCCCAGGGGGTGGCAGATACGCAGTATTTT. This gives the protein CASSLAQGVADTQYF.

CDR3 nucleotides: TGTGCCAGCCTGGCGGGAGTGGCAGATACGCAGTATTTT. This codes for CASLAGVADTQYF. J is TRBJ2-3 and V is TRBV6-1; 7 nucleotides align to TRBD2. V lost 8 bases, J lost 4 bases, and 6 bases stayed unmatched. Germline lookup yields CDR1 MNHNS and CDR2 SASEGT. The CDR3 is made up of 13 amino acids.

In this sample, this clonotype turned up many times. The chain links TRBV10-2 to TRBJ2-7; D remains ambiguous. The CDR3 has 16 amino acids. Trimming removed 2 bases at V and 4 bases at J, with 18 bases between. Per the germline V gene, CDR1 is WSHSY and CDR2 is SAAADI. The CDR3: CASSEPISYGKYEQYF. In DNA, the CDR3 is TGCGCCAGCAGTGAGCCAATTAGTTATGGGAAATACGAGCAGTACTTC.

This clonotype was counted at least ten times. Given the absence of the conserved phenylalanine or tryptophan at the CDR3 end, a read error is likely. It is unclear where the CDR3 begins or ends on the DNA, so no DNA is shown, and the CDR3 is as TCRdb lists it. The chain links TRBV24-1 to TRBJ2-7; the table calls TRBD2, which could not be checked here. Germline CDR1 and CDR2: KGHDR and SFDVKD. The CDR3 is 8 residues long, ends included. CDR3 region: CATSDFPP.

This clonotype was seen ten or more times. The chain has TRBV12-3 or TRBV12-4 and TRBJ1-5; D gene ambiguous. V was clipped by 5 bases and J by 8 bases, with 13 bases between them. This CDR3 has 13 amino acids. DNA of the CDR3: TGTGCCAGCAGTCTAGGGTCCGGGAAGCCCCAGCATTTT. Translation gives CASSLGSGKPQHF.

This clonotype was seen more than once but under ten times. The chain uses TRBV5-1 and TRBJ2-5; D not certain. CDR3 length equals 13 residues. Germline V gene lookup returns CDR1 SGHRS and CDR2 YFSETQ. V was pared by 4 bases and J by 5 bases, with 12 bases between. CDR3 loop: CASSRGVGETQYF. In DNA, the CDR3 is TGCGCCAGCAGCCGTGGGGTCGGGGAGACCCAGTACTTC.

This chain uses TRBV18 with TRBJ2-7, with a weak D call TRBD2 (6 bases). Trimming stripped 0 bases from V and 0 bases from J, with 18 bases between. The CDR3 spans 18 residues. Germline CDR1 KGHSH, CDR2 LQKENI. CDR3 DNA sequence: TGTGCCAGCTCACCACCTATTAGACAAGGACTACCCTCCTACGAGCAGTACTTC. Its protein is CASSPPIRQGLPSYEQYF.

This clonotype was detected ten times or more. The chain links TRBV12-3 or TRBV12-4 to TRBJ2-7, with D hard to call. The V end was cut by 3 bases, the J end by 6 bases, with 15 bases between. The CDR3 is made up of 14 amino acids. The CDR3 region is CASSLTDPLSEQYF. The CDR3 DNA sequence: TGTGCCAGCAGTTTGACGGACCCTCTGAGCGAGCAGTACTTC.